This is a list of T cell receptor beta chains from one sample in a study of cytotoxic CD8 clonotypes in ibrutinib-treated CLL. Measured with immunoSEQ multiplex PCR; TCRdb has only the in-frame clones, and not every one. The sample holds approximately 42,000 clones, 55% to 75% seen once. Sequenced here: PBMCs, sampled after 12 months of ibrutinib treatment. The receptor source for this set is a human donor with chronic lymphocytic leukemia. Each CDR3 is given with its conserved first and last residue. The order of the fields is clone size, D gene, V gene, J gene, CDR3 DNA, CDR3 protein. A D gene is named only where the DNA matches it firmly. Not all rows give a size; the values are once, few, many and, for expanded clones, a class.

size: few
D: TRBD1
V: TRBV18
J: TRBJ2-3
DNA: TGTGCCAGCTCGCGGGACAGGGGCACAGATACGCAGTATTTT
CDR3: CASSRDRGTDTQYF

size: NA
D: TRBD2
V: TRBV19
J: TRBJ2-7
DNA: TGTGCCAGTAGTATGGATGCTAGCGGGGTTTTGAACGAGCAGTACTTC
CDR3: CASSMDASGVLNEQYF

size: NA
D: NA
V: TRBV4-3
J: TRBJ2-1
DNA: TGCGCCAGCAGCCAGGAGGCTAGTTCCTACAATGAGCAGTTCTTC
CDR3: CASSQEASSYNEQFF

size: NA
D: NA
V: TRBV28
J: TRBJ2-3
DNA: TGTGCCAGCAGTTTGGGCGGGATGAGCAAAGATACGCAGTATTTT
CDR3: CASSLGGMSKDTQYF

size: NA
D: TRBD1
V: TRBV7-2
J: TRBJ1-2
DNA: TGTGCCAGCAGCTTAGTAGCAGGGGGGTATGGCTACACCTTC
CDR3: CASSLVAGGYGYTF

size: NA
D: TRBD2
V: TRBV7-2
J: TRBJ2-3
DNA: TGTGCCAGCGCTGGAGGTCTAGCGGGAGGCGGAGATACGCAGTATTTT
CDR3: CASAGGLAGGGDTQYF

size: NA
D: TRBD1
V: TRBV7-2
J: TRBJ2-7
DNA: TGTGCCAGCACCCGGGACAGGGGTTTCGAGCAGTACTTC
CDR3: CASTRDRGFEQYF

size: NA
D: TRBD2
V: TRBV11-2
J: TRBJ2-4
DNA: TGTGCCAGCAGCTCTTACTCTAGCGGGATGAGCATTCAGTACTTC
CDR3: CASSSYSSGMSIQYF

size: once
D: NA
V: TRBV7-8
J: TRBJ2-6
DNA: TGTGCCAGCAGCTTAGGCAGGGGCGACTCTGGGGCCAACGTCCTGACTTTC
CDR3: CASSLGRGDSGANVLTF

size: NA
D: NA
V: TRBV28
J: TRBJ1-1
DNA: TGTGCCAGCAGCCGGACCGGAGCTTTCTTT
CDR3: CASSRTGAFF

size: few
D: NA
V: TRBV5-4
J: TRBJ2-2
DNA: TGTGCCAGCAGCTTGGGGAGGGGTCTAGCCGGGGAGCTGTTTTTT
CDR3: CASSLGRGLAGELFF

size: NA
D: NA
V: TRBV9
J: TRBJ2-7
DNA: TGTGCCAGCAGCGTAGGGGCAGGGCCGCTCTACGAGCAGTACTTC
CDR3: CASSVGAGPLYEQYF

size: NA
D: TRBD2
V: TRBV7-2
J: TRBJ2-7
DNA: TGTGCCAGCAGCTTTAGAACTAGCGGGAGGGTCAACGAGCAGTACTTC
CDR3: CASSFRTSGRVNEQYF

size: NA
D: NA
V: TRBV7-9
J: TRBJ2-2
DNA: TGTGCCAGCAGCCCTCCCCTTCGGACCGGGGAGCTGTTTTTT
CDR3: CASSPPLRTGELFF

size: few
D: NA
V: TRBV10-3
J: TRBJ1-4
DNA: TGTGCCACGCCCGGACAGAGGGAAAAACTGTTTTTT
CDR3: CATPGQREKLFF

size: NA
D: TRBD2
V: TRBV9
J: TRBJ2-1
DNA: TGTGCCAGCAGCGGGGGACTAGCGGAGCAGTTCTTC
CDR3: CASSGGLAEQFF

size: NA
D: NA
V: TRBV30
J: TRBJ1-2
DNA: TGTGCCTGGAGTGTTTCCGGAGGTAACTATGGCTACACCTTC
CDR3: CAWSVSGGNYGYTF

size: few
D: NA
V: TRBV25-1
J: TRBJ2-1
DNA: TGTGCCAGCAGTGAACCTAGAGAGCAGTTCTTC
CDR3: CASSEPREQFF

size: NA
D: NA
V: TRBV7-3
J: TRBJ2-3
DNA: TGTGCCAGCAGACTGGGGCAGTCTAGCACAGATACGCAGTATTTT
CDR3: CASRLGQSSTDTQYF

size: NA
D: TRBD1
V: TRBV19
J: TRBJ2-6
DNA: TGTGCCAGTAGTGTACTACAGGGGGCGAGTACTGGGGCCAACGTCCTGACTTTC
CDR3: CASSVLQGASTGANVLTF

size: NA
D: NA
V: TRBV28
J: TRBJ1-1
DNA: TGTGCCAGCAGTTTGCGGAAGCTCTTGGGACAAAAAATGAACACTGAAGCTTTCTTT
CDR3: CASSLRKLLGQKMNTEAFF

size: NA
D: NA
V: TRBV11-2
J: TRBJ1-4
DNA: TGTGCCAGCAGCTTAGACGCAGGGCTGTTTTTT
CDR3: CASSLDAGLFF

size: NA
D: NA
V: TRBV4-2
J: TRBJ2-1
DNA: TGTGCCAGCAGCCAAGATAGCGGACTGAGGAATGAGCAGTTCTTC
CDR3: CASSQDSGLRNEQFF

size: few
D: NA
V: TRBV10-3
J: TRBJ1-2
DNA: TGTGCCATCGGGGGGGATTTGGGGAAGCCTGGCTACACCTTC
CDR3: CAIGGDLGKPGYTF

size: NA
D: TRBD1
V: TRBV27
J: TRBJ2-7
DNA: TGTGCCAGCAGTTTCCGGGACAGGGGATCCGAGCAGTACTTC
CDR3: CASSFRDRGSEQYF

size: NA
D: TRBD2
V: TRBV9
J: TRBJ2-2
DNA: TGTGCCAGCAGCGTAGTTAGCGGGAGTGCAGGGGAGCTGTTTTTT
CDR3: CASSVVSGSAGELFF

size: once
D: NA
V: TRBV7-2
J: TRBJ1-5
DNA: TGTGCCAGCAGCTTACCCCCACGTCAGCCCCAGCATTTT
CDR3: CASSLPPRQPQHF

size: once
D: TRBD2
V: TRBV2
J: TRBJ2-1
DNA: TGTGCCAGCAGTGAACTAGCGGGAGGGCCCCAGTTCTTC
CDR3: CASSELAGGPQFF

size: NA
D: TRBD1
V: TRBV7-6
J: TRBJ2-7
DNA: TGTGCCAGCAGCTTAGCGGGGACAGGGGAACGCTACGAGCAGTACTTC
CDR3: CASSLAGTGERYEQYF

size: NA
D: NA
V: TRBV2
J: TRBJ1-5
DNA: TGTGCCAGCAGTGTTTTAGGGGTTAGCAATCAGCCCCAGCATTTT
CDR3: CASSVLGVSNQPQHF

size: NA
D: TRBD1
V: TRBV5-6
J: TRBJ1-4
DNA: TGTGCCAGCAGTTTCGGGACAGTTGGAATAGCAACTAATGAAAAACTGTTTTTT
CDR3: CASSFGTVGIATNEKLFF

size: few
D: NA
V: TRBV14
J: TRBJ1-3
DNA: TGTGCCAGCAGCCAAGATCTGCCAGGTGGAAACACCATATATTTT
CDR3: CASSQDLPGGNTIYF

size: NA
D: TRBD1
V: TRBV15
J: TRBJ2-5
DNA: TGTGCCACCAGTGGACAGGGGCGAGAGACCCAGTACTTC
CDR3: CATSGQGRETQYF

size: NA
D: TRBD2
V: TRBV7-9
J: TRBJ2-1
DNA: TGTGCCAGCAGCTTAGCAATTCTAGCGGGAGTTGACAATGAGCAGTTCTTC
CDR3: CASSLAILAGVDNEQFF

size: NA
D: NA
V: TRBV7-9
J: TRBJ2-2
DNA: TGTGCCAGCAAGGCTGGCACCGGGGAGCTGTTTTTT
CDR3: CASKAGTGELFF

size: NA
D: NA
V: TRBV25-1
J: TRBJ1-4
DNA: TGTGCCAGCAGCCGAACCAATCAGGGAACTAATGAAAAACTGTTTTTT
CDR3: CASSRTNQGTNEKLFF

size: NA
D: TRBD1
V: TRBV20-1
J: TRBJ2-5
DNA: TGCAGTGCTGAGGGGGCAGAGACCCAGTACTTC
CDR3: CSAEGAETQYF

size: NA
D: NA
V: TRBV7-9
J: TRBJ2-7
DNA: TGTGCCAGCAGCCCAGTCCCGGGACTTGGTCTCGGGGAGCAGTACTTC
CDR3: CASSPVPGLGLGEQYF

size: NA
D: NA
V: TRBV28
J: TRBJ1-1
DNA: TGTGCCAGCAGTAGAGAGACGGGGGAATTT
CDR3: CASSRETGEF

size: NA
D: NA
V: TRBV23-1
J: TRBJ2-1
DNA: TGCGCCAGCAGTACGCAGGAGAAGGGCTACAATGAGCAGTTCTTC
CDR3: CASSTQEKGYNEQFF

size: NA
D: NA
V: TRBV6-1
J: TRBJ2-3
DNA: TGTGCCAGCGGGGCGCGCAGGGGAACAGATACGCAGTATTTT
CDR3: CASGARRGTDTQYF

size: NA
D: TRBD1
V: TRBV27
J: TRBJ1-2
DNA: TGTGCCAGCAGTTCACGGGACAGTCATGGCTACACCTTC
CDR3: CASSSRDSHGYTF